This T cell receptor (beta chain) was sequenced for a study of cytomegalovirus exposure and HLA in healthy donors. The overall study: In an early release, HLA-typed donors contributed some 82 million unique TCR sequences. Overall study results and limits: As a later analysis showed, a missense DCLRE1C variant was linked to trimming of TCR beta V- and J-genes. Common viral pathogens seemed, in a later analysis, to connect with several of the most significant clusters.

Comment on this clone: Its antigen is not known.

This cohort consisted of healthy bone marrow donors. The CDR3 covers 15 residues. Germline CDR1 SGHNT, CDR2 YYREEE (reference sequence). The V and J ends lost 2 bases and 9 bases, in that order; junction bases with no gene match: 11. The study ran its PCR with 60 Vbeta and 13 Jbeta primers. Method: immunoSEQ multiplex PCR; TCRdb's copy keeps in-frame clones and lacks some. The sample lists around 130,000 clones, roughly 74% occurring once. The source of this sequence is a woman in her forties or fifties in good health and CMV-seropositive. The sequenced sample consisted of PBMCs. The gene calls are TRBV5-4 and TRBJ2-1, with TRBD1 matching over 7 bases. Here the CDR3 DNA reads TGTGCCAGCAGCTTCGACAGGGACAACAGGTTTGAGCAGTTCTTC. Its translation: CASSFDRDNRFEQFF.